The TCR beta chain described here comes from a study of tumor-infiltrating lymphocytes in primary liver carcinoma. Study as a whole: All patients, whether men or women, fell within 30 to 69 years of age.

General study findings and limits: Whereas tumor region pairs overlapped more, tumor-adjacent and tumor-blood pairs overlapped less.

From 400 to 500 ng total RNA, TCR beta cDNA was generated with a primer in the constant region. Libraries of TCR beta came from three nested multiplex PCR rounds with slightly modified ARM-PCR. Two initial PCR rounds of around 10 cycles each paired TRBV1-TRBV30 forward primers with a C-beta reverse primer. TCRdb itself ran the multiplex PCR reads through MiXCR, one entry per CDR3 protein. The sample lists some 180,000 distinct CDR3 sequences; roughly 60% were seen once. Trimming took off 4 bases at V and 5 bases at J, with 12 bases between the two ends. This CDR3 contains 14 residues. RNA isolated from unsorted whole blood supplied the blood RNA, with germline DNA also extracted. Only a few counts were recorded for this clonotype. Antigen: not known.

Sequenced input: peripheral blood. The chain is built from TRBV12-3 or TRBV12-4 and TRBJ2-1; D unclear. This TCR came from a man in his forties or fifties with primary liver carcinoma and hepatitis B virus infection. The DNA for the CDR3 is TGTGCCAGCAGTTCCTTTGGACGGGACAATGAGCAGTTCTTC. Amino acid sequence: CASSSFGRDNEQFF.